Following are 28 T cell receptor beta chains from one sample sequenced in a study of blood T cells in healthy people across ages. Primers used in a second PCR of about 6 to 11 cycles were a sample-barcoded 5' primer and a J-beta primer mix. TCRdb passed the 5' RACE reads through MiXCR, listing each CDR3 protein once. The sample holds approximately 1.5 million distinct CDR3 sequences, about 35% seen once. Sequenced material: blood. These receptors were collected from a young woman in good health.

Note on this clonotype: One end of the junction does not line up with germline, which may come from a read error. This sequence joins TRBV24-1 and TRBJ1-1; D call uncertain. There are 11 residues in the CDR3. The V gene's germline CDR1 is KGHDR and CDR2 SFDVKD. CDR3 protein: CAASDVTEAFF. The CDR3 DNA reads TGTGCCGCCAGTGATGTCACTGAAGCTTTCTTT.

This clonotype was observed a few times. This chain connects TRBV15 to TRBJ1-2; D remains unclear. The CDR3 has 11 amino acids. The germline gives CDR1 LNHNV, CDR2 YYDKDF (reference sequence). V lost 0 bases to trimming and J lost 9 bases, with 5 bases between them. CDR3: CATSRDHSYTF. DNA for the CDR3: TGTGCCACCAGCAGAGATCACAGCTACACCTTC.

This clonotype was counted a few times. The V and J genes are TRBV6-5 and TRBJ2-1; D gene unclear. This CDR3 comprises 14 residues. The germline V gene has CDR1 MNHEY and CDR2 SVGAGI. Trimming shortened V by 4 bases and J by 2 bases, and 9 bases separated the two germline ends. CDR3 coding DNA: TGTGCCAGCAGTTCTGGACGGACCTACAATGAGCAGTTCTTC. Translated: CASSSGRTYNEQFF.

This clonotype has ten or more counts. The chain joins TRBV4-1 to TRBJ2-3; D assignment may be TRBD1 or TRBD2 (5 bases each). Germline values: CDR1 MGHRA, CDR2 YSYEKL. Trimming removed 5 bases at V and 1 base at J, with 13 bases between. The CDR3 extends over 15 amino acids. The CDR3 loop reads CASSGGGGGTDTQYF. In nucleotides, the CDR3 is TGCGCCAGCAGCGGGGGTGGAGGTGGCACAGATACGCAGTATTTT.

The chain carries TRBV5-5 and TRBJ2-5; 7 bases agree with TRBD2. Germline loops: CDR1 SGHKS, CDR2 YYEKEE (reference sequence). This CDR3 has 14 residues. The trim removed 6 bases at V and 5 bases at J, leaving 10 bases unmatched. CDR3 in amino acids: CASTRWEGSETQYF. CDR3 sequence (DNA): TGTGCCAGCACCCGATGGGAGGGTAGTGAGACCCAGTACTTC.

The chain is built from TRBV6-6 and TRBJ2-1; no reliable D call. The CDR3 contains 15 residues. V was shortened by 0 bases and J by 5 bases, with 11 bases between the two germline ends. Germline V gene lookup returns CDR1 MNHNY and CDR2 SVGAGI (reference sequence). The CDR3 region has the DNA TGTGCCAGCAGTTACTCGTTTTGGGCCGACAATGAGCAGTTCTTC. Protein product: CASSYSFWADNEQFF.

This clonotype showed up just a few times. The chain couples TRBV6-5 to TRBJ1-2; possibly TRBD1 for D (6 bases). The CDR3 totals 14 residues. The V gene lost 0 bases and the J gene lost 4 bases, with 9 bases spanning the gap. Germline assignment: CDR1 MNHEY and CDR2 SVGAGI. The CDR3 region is CASSYSEGGYGYTF. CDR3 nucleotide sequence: TGTGCCAGCAGTTACTCAGAGGGGGGCTATGGCTACACCTTC.

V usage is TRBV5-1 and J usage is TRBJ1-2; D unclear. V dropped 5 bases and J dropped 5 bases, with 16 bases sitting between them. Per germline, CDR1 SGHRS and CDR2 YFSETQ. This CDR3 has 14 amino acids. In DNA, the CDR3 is TGCGCCAGCAGGTCCGGACTTGACACTTATGGCTACACCTTC. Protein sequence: CASRSGLDTYGYTF.

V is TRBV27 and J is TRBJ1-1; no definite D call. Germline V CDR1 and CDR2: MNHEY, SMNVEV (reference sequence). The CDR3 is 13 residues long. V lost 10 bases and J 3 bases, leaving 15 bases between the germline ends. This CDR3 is CATQLEGHTEAFF. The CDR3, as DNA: TGTGCCACCCAACTAGAGGGTCACACTGAAGCTTTCTTT.

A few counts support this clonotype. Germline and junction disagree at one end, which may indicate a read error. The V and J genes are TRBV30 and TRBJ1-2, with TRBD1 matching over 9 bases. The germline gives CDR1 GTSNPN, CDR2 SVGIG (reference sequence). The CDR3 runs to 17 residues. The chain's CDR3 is CAWSVFWTGAGGSGCTF. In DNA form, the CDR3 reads TGTGCCTGGAGTGTTTTTTGGACAGGGGCGGGCGGTAGTGGCTGCACCTTC.

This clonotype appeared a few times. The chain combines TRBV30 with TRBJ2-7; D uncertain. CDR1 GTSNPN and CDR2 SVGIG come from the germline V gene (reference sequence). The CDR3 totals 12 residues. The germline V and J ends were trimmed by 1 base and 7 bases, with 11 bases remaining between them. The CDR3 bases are TGTGCCTGGAGTGCAGGATCTGGGGAGCAGTACTTC. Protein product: CAWSAGSGEQYF.

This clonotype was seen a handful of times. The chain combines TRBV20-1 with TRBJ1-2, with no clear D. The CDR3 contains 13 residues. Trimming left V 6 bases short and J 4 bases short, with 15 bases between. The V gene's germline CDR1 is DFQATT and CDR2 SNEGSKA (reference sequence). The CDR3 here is CSAGRGPFYGYTF. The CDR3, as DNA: TGCAGTGCCGGTAGAGGCCCCTTCTATGGCTACACCTTC.

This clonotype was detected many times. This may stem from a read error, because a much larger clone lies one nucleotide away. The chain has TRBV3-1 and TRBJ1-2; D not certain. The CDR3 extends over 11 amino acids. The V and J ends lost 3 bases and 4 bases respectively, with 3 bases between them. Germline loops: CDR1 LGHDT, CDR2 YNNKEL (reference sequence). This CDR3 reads CASSHGYGYTF. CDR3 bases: TGTGCCAGCAGCCATGGCTATGGCTACACCTTC.

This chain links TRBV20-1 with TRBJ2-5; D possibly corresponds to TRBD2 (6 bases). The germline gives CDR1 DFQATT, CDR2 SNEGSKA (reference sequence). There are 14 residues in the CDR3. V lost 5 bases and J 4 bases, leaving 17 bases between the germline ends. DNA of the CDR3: TGCAGTGCTCGCCGTGGAGGGCTTAGAGAGACCCAGTACTTC. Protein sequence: CSARRGGLRETQYF.

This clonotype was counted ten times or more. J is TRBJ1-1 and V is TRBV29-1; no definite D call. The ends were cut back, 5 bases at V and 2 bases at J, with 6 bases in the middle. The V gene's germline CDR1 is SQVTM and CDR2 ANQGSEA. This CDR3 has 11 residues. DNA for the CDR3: TGCAGCGTTTTCGTTAACACTGAAGCTTTCTTT. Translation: CSVFVNTEAFF.

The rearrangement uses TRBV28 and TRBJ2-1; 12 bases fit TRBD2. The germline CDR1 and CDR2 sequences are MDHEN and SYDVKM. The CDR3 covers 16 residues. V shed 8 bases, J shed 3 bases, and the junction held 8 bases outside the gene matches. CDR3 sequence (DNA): TGTGCCAGCTATCCTAGCGGGAGGGCCGGCTACAATGAGCAGTTCTTC. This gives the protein CASYPSGRAGYNEQFF.

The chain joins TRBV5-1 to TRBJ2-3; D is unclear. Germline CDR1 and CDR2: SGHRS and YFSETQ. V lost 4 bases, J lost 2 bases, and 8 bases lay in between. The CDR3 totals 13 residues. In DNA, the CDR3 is TGCGCCAGCAGCACCTTCTTCACAGATACGCAGTATTTT. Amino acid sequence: CASSTFFTDTQYF.

CDR3: CASTSGQRVNKNIQYF. CDR3 nucleotide sequence: TGTGCCAGCACGAGCGGTCAAAGGGTAAACAAAAACATTCAGTACTTC. The V gene is TRBV2, the J gene TRBJ2-4, with TRBD2 as a possible D gene (5 bases). This CDR3 spans 16 amino acids. V lost 7 bases, J lost 3 bases, and 19 bases lay in between. Germline CDR1 SNHLY, CDR2 FYNNEI.

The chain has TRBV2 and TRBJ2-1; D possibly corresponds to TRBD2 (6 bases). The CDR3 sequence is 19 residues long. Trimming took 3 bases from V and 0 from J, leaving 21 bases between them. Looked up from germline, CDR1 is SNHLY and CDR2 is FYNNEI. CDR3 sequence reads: CASSDVWGVERYSYNEQFF. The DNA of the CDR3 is TGTGCCAGCAGTGACGTTTGGGGGGTCGAAAGGTACTCCTACAATGAGCAGTTCTTC.

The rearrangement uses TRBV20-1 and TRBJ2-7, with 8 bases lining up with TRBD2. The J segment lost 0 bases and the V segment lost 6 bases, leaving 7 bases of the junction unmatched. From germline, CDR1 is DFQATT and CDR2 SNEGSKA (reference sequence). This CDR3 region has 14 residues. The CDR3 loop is CSAETSVGSYEQYF. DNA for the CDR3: TGCAGTGCAGAGACTAGCGTCGGCTCCTACGAGCAGTACTTC.

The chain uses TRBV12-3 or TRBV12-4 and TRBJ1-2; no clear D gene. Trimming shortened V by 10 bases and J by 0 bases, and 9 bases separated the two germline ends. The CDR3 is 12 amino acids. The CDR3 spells CAIHSANYGYTF. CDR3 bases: TGTGCCATCCACTCAGCTAACTATGGCTACACCTTC.

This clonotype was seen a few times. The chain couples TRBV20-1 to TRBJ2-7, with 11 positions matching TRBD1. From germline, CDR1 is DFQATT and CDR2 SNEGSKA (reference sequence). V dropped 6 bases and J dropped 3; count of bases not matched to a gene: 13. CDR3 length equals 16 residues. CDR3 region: CSATGQGALISYEQYF. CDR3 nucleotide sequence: TGCAGTGCAACCGGACAGGGGGCGCTTATTAGCTACGAGCAGTACTTC.

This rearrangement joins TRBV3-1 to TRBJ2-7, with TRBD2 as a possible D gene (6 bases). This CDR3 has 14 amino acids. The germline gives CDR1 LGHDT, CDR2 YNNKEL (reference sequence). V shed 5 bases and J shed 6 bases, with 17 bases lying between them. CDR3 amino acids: CASSRWDFLGEQYF. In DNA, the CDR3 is TGTGCCAGCAGCAGGTGGGACTTTTTAGGCGAGCAGTACTTC.

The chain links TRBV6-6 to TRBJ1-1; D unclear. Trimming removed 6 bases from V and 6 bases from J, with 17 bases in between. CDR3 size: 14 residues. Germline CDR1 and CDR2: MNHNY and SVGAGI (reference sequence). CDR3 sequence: CASSHSFVRPEAFF. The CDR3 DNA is TGTGCCAGCAGCCACTCCTTCGTGAGACCTGAAGCTTTCTTT.

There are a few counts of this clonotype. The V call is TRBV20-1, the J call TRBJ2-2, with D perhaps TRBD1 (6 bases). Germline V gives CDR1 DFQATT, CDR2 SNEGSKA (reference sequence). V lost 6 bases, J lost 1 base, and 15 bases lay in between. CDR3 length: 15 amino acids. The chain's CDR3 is CSAIWGHMNTGELFF. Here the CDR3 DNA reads TGCAGTGCCATTTGGGGGCACATGAACACCGGGGAGCTGTTTTTT.

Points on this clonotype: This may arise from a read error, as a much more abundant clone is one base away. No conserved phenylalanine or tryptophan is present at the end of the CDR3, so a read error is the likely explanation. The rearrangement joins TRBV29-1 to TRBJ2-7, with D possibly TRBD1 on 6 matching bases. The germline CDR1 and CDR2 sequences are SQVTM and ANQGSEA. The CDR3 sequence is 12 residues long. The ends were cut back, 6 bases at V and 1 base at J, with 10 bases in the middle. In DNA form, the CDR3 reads TGCAGCGTGAACAGGGATTCCTACGAGCAGTACTGC. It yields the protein CSVNRDSYEQYC.

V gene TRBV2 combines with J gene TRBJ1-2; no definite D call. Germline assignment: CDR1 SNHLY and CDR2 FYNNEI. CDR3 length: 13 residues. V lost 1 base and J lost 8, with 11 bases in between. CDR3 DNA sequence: TGTGCCAGCAGTGAAGACATCGTAGGGGGCTACACCTTC. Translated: CASSEDIVGGYTF.

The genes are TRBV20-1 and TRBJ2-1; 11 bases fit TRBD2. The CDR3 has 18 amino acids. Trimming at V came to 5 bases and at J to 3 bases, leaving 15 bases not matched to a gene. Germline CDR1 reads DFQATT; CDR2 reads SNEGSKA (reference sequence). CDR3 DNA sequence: TGCAGTGCTGGCGAGGGACTAGCGGCGAATTCCCGCTACAATGAGCAGTTCTTC. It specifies CSAGEGLAANSRYNEQFF.